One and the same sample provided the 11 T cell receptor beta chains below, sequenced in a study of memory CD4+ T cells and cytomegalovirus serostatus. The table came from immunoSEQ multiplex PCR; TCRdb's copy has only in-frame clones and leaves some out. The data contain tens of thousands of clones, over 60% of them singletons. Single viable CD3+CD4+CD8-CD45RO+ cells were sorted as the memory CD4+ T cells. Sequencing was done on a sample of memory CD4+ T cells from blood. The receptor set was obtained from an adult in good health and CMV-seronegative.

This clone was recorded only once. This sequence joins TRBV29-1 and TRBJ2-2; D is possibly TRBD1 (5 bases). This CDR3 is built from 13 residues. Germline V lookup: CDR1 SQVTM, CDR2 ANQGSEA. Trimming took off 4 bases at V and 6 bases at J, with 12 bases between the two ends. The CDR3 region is CSVARGGAGELFF. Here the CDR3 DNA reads TGCAGCGTTGCTAGGGGTGGGGCCGGGGAGCTGTTTTTT.

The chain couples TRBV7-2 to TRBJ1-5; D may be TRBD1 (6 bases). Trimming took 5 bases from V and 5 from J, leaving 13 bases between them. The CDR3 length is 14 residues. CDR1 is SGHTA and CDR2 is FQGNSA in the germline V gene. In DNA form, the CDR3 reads TGTGCCAGCAGCCTCCAGACAGGAGATCAGCCCCAGCATTTT. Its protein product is CASSLQTGDQPQHF.

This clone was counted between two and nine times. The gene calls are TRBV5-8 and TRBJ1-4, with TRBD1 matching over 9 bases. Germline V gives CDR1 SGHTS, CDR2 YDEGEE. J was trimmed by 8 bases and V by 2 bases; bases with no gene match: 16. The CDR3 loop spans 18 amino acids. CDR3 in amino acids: CASSFYSLGQGSQEKLFF. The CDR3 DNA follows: TGTGCCAGCAGCTTCTACTCGCTGGGACAGGGTAGCCAAGAAAAACTGTTTTTT.

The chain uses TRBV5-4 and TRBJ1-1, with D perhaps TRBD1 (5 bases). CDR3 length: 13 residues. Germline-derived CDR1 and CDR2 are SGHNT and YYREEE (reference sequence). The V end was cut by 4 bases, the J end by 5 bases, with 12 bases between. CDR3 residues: CASSGGVVTEAFF. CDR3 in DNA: TGTGCCAGCAGCGGGGGGGTGGTGACTGAAGCTTTCTTT.

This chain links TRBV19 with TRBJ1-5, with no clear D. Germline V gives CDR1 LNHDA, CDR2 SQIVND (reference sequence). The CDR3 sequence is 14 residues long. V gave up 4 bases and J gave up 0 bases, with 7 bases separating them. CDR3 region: CASSTDLSNQPQHF. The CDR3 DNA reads TGTGCCAGTAGTACGGACCTTAGCAATCAGCCCCAGCATTTT.

For the CDR3, the DNA is TGCAGCGTTACCGACACGGTCCAAGAGACCCAGTACTTC. Translation gives CSVTDTVQETQYF. The V and J genes are TRBV29-1 and TRBJ2-5; D ambiguous. Between the trimmed V and J ends, which lost 5 bases and 1 base, there was a span of 11 bases. Germline lookup yields CDR1 SQVTM and CDR2 ANQGSEA. This CDR3 has 13 residues.

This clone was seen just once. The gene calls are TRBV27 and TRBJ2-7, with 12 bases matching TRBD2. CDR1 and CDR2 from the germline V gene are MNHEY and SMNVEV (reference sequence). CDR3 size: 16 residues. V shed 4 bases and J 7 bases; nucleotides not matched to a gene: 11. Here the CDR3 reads CASSSFGLAGLGEQYF. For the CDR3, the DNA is TGTGCCAGCAGTTCCTTCGGACTAGCGGGACTGGGGGAGCAGTACTTC.

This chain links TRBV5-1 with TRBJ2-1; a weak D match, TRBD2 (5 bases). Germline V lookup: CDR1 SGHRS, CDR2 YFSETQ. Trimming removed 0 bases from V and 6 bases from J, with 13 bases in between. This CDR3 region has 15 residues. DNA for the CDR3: TGCGCCAGCAGCTTGGGGGAGACGGAGGCCAATGAGCAGTTCTTC. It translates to CASSLGETEANEQFF.

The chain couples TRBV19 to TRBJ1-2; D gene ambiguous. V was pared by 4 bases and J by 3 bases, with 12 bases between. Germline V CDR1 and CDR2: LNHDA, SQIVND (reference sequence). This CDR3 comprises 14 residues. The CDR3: CASSTNGGDYGYTF. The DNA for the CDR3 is TGTGCCAGTAGTACCAATGGAGGCGACTATGGCTACACCTTC.

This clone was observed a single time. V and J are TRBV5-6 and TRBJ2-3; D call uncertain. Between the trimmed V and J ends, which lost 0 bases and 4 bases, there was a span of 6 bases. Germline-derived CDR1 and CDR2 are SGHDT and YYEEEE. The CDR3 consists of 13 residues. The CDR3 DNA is TGTGCCAGCAGCTTGGCAATGGCAGATACGCAGTATTTT. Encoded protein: CASSLAMADTQYF.

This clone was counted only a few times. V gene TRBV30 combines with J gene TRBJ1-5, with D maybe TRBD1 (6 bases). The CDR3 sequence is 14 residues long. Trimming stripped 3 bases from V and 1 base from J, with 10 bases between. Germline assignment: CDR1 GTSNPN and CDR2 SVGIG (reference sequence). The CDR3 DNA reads TGTGCCTGGAGCGGAGGGGGGAGCAATCAGCCCCAGCATTTT. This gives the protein CAWSGGGSNQPQHF.